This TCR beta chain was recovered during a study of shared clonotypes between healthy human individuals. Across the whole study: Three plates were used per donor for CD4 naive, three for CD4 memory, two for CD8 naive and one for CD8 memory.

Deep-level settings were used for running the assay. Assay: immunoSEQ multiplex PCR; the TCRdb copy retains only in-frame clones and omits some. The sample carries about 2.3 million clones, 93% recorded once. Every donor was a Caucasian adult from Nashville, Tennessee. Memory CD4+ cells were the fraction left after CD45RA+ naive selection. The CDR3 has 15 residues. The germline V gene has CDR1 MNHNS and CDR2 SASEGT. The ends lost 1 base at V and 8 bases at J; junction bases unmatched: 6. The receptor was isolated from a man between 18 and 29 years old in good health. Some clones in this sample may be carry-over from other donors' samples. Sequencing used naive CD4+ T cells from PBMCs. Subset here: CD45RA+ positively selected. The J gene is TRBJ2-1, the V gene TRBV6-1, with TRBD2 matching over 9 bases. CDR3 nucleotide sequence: TGTGCCAGCAGTGAAGGGGCTAGCGGGACCCATGAGCAGTTCTTC. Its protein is CASSEGASGTHEQFF.